Below are 27 T cell receptor beta chains sequenced from a single sample in a study of blood T cell repertoires in COVID-19. The repertoire was sequenced with immunoSEQ multiplex PCR; TCRdb's copy has only in-frame clones and lacks some. There are fewer than 150,000 clones in the sample; over 80% occur only once, and 30% lies in the top ten. The sample was peripheral blood. The receptors were sampled from a woman between 70 and 85 years old with acute or convalescent COVID-19.

The chain employs TRBV5-1 and TRBJ2-2; 11 nucleotides align to TRBD1. Germline-derived CDR1 and CDR2 are SGHRS and YFSETQ. This CDR3 spans 18 amino acids. V shed 4 bases and J 1 base; nucleotides not matched to a gene: 9. Written as DNA, the CDR3 is TGCGCCAGCAGCCCAGGGACAGGGGGGGTCCGGAACACCGGGGAGCTGTTTTTT. Protein: CASSPGTGGVRNTGELFF.

V is TRBV6-5 and J is TRBJ2-2, with 9 bases lining up with TRBD2. Germline CDR1 is MNHEY and CDR2 is SVGAGI. The junction had 7 bases not matched to a gene; V was cut back by 5 bases and J by 6 bases. The CDR3 runs to 15 residues. The CDR3 nucleotides are TGTGCCAGCAGTAAAAATCGCGGGGGGGCCGGGGAGCTGTTTTTT. As protein: CASSKNRGGAGELFF.

The chain carries TRBV19 and TRBJ2-3, with 8 positions matching TRBD2. CDR3 size: 14 residues. Unmatched junction bases numbered 5, after V lost 7 bases and J lost 2 bases. CDR1 and CDR2 from the germline V gene are LNHDA and SQIVND (reference sequence). The CDR3 sequence is CASKTSEYTDTQYF. The DNA of the CDR3 is TGTGCCAGTAAGACTAGCGAGTACACAGATACGCAGTATTTT.

This chain uses TRBV9 with TRBJ1-6; possibly TRBD1 for D (5 bases). The CDR3 is 15 amino acids. CDR1 SGDLS and CDR2 YYNGEE come from the germline V gene. The V end was cut by 0 bases, the J end by 8 bases, with 12 bases between. CDR3 sequence reads: CASSVEMGGDSPLHF. The CDR3 bases are TGTGCCAGCAGCGTAGAAATGGGGGGAGATTCACCCCTCCACTTT. Together with reference TRBV9 and TRBJ1-6, the CDR3 gives the full variable domain: DSGVTQTPKHLITATGQRVTLRCSPRSGDLSVYWYQQSLDQGLQFLIQYYNGEERAKGNILERFSAQQFPDLHSELNLSSLELGDSALYFCASSVEMGGDSPLHFGNGTRLTVT.

This chain uses TRBV29-1 with TRBJ1-2, with a possible D match to TRBD1 (6 bases). CDR1 SQVTM and CDR2 ANQGSEA come from the germline V gene. The CDR3 length is 12 residues. Trimming took off 4 bases at V and 0 bases at J, with 6 bases between the two ends. The CDR3 region is CSVGQANYGYTF. The CDR3 DNA reads TGCAGCGTTGGACAGGCTAACTATGGCTACACCTTC.

The chain carries TRBV7-2 and TRBJ2-1; a weak D match, TRBD2 (5 bases). V was clipped by 4 bases and J by 5 bases, with 21 bases between them. The CDR3 is 17 residues long. Germline assignment: CDR1 SGHTA and CDR2 FQGNSA. The CDR3 DNA reads as TGTGCCAGCAGCTCCCTCGATAGGAGGACGGCGAACAATGAGCAGTTCTTC. Translating it yields CASSSLDRRTANNEQFF.

The chain uses TRBV19 and TRBJ1-1; possible D gene TRBD1, 5 bases. V dropped 6 bases and J dropped 5 bases, with 13 bases sitting between them. The CDR3 contains 13 residues. In germline, CDR1 is LNHDA, CDR2 SQIVND (reference sequence). CDR3 residues: CASRYLRGTEAFF. The CDR3 DNA sequence: TGTGCCAGTAGATACCTCCGGGGGACTGAAGCTTTCTTT. Combining the CDR3 with reference TRBV19 and TRBJ1-1 gives the whole variable domain DGGITQSPKYLFRKEGQNVTLSCEQNLNHDAMYWYRQDPGQGLRLIYYSQIVNDFQKGDIAEGYSVSREKKESFPLTVTSAQKNPTAFYLCASRYLRGTEAFFGQGTRLTVV.

CDR3 sequence reads: CASSSGTSGVTDTQYF. DNA of the CDR3: TGTGCCAGCAGCTCGGGGACTAGCGGGGTCACAGATACGCAGTATTTT. The chain recombines TRBV7-3 with TRBJ2-3, with 13 nucleotides matching TRBD2. Looked up from germline, CDR1 is SGHTA and CDR2 is FQGTGA. There are 16 residues in the CDR3. Trimming cost V 4 bases and J 2 bases; bases outside gene matches: 3.

This chain connects TRBV2 to TRBJ1-2; unclear D gene. Trimming left V 6 bases short and J 2 bases short, with 7 bases between. This CDR3 contains 12 residues. Germline-derived CDR1 and CDR2 are SNHLY and FYNNEI. Written as DNA, the CDR3 is TGTGCCAGCAGCGTCCGGAACTATGGCTACACCTTC. It codes for CASSVRNYGYTF.

The chain has TRBV7-6 and TRBJ1-4, with D possibly being TRBD1 (5 bases). This CDR3 comprises 16 residues. Trimming removed 5 bases at V and 0 bases at J, with 13 bases between. Germline-derived CDR1 and CDR2 are SGHVS and FNYEAQ. The CDR3 spells CASSPAGGSTNEKLFF. CDR3 bases: TGTGCCAGCAGCCCCGCGGGGGGATCAACTAATGAAAAACTGTTTTTT.

The chain links TRBV5-1 to TRBJ2-2, with a tentative D call TRBD1 (6 bases). The CDR3 runs to 15 residues. Trimming took 3 bases from V and 1 from J, leaving 10 bases between them. The germline V gene has CDR1 SGHRS and CDR2 YFSETQ. CDR3 sequence: CASSYEGQNTGELFF. The DNA for the CDR3 is TGCGCCAGCAGCTACGAGGGACAGAACACCGGGGAGCTGTTTTTT.

The table lists this clone with a count of one. The chain uses TRBV3-1 (or the pseudogene TRBV3-2) and TRBJ1-6; TRBD1 aligns across 7 bases. Germline V lookup: CDR1 LGHDT, CDR2 YNNKEL (reference sequence). V shed 4 bases and J 1 base; nucleotides not matched to a gene: 4. The CDR3 has 16 amino acids. DNA of the CDR3: TGTGCCAGCAGCCCACAGGGGATGTCCTATAATTCACCCCTCCACTTT. This encodes CASSPQGMSYNSPLHF.

J is TRBJ1-2 and V is TRBV5-1; D might be TRBD1 (6 bases). Looked up from germline, CDR1 is SGHRS and CDR2 is YFSETQ. Between the trimmed V and J ends, which lost 3 bases and 4 bases, there was a span of 16 bases. The CDR3 has 15 residues. This chain's CDR3 is CASSYGPGEGYGYTF. In DNA, the CDR3 is TGCGCCAGCAGCTACGGCCCAGGGGAGGGCTATGGCTACACCTTC.

The rearrangement joins TRBV6-5 to TRBJ2-3; the match to TRBD1 covers 8 bases. Germline CDR1 and CDR2: MNHEY and SVGAGI. The CDR3 length is 14 residues. The V segment lost 5 bases and the J segment 2 bases; nucleotides outside the gene matches: 3. The chain's CDR3 is CASSRDRNTDTQYF. DNA of the CDR3: TGTGCCAGCAGTCGGGACAGGAACACAGATACGCAGTATTTT.

The genes are TRBV2 and TRBJ2-5; 10 bases fit TRBD2. This CDR3 is 15 amino acids long. From germline, CDR1 is SNHLY and CDR2 FYNNEI. The junction had 7 bases not matched to a gene; V was cut back by 8 bases and J by 1 base. CDR3 DNA sequence: TGTGCCAGCGGAGCCCAGCGGGGGGGCCAAGAGACCCAGTACTTC. This gives the protein CASGAQRGGQETQYF.

The rearrangement uses TRBV5-1 and TRBJ1-1, with D unresolved. Germline CDR1 and CDR2: SGHRS and YFSETQ. Trimming took off 2 bases at V and 3 bases at J, with 8 bases between the two ends. The CDR3 has 13 amino acids. CDR3 protein: CASSFREHTEAFF. CDR3 bases: TGCGCCAGCAGCTTCCGGGAGCACACTGAAGCTTTCTTT.

This chain links TRBV11-2 with TRBJ2-7; 9 nucleotides align to TRBD2. CDR1 is SGHAT, CDR2 FQNNGV, per germline. The V segment lost 4 bases and the J segment 7 bases; nucleotides outside the gene matches: 11. CDR3 size: 15 residues. CDR3 sequence (DNA): TGTGCCAGCAGCTCAAGGGTAGCGGGGGCCTTGGAGCAGTACTTC. Protein product: CASSSRVAGALEQYF.

The chain's CDR3 is CASSYSVRGSTDTQYF. The CDR3 coding sequence is TGTGCCAGCAGTTACTCGGTCAGGGGGAGCACAGATACGCAGTATTTT. This chain joins TRBV6-6 and TRBJ2-3; 7 nucleotides agree with TRBD1. Germline CDR1 is MNHNY and CDR2 is SVGAGI (reference sequence). The V and J ends lost 0 bases and 0 bases, in that order; junction bases with no gene match: 3. The CDR3 contains 16 residues.

The J gene is TRBJ1-5, the V gene TRBV4-1; 10 nucleotides line up with TRBD1. Germline-derived CDR1 and CDR2 are MGHRA and YSYEKL. The CDR3 runs to 18 residues. The junction had 12 bases not matched to a gene; V was cut back by 1 base and J by 6 bases. The CDR3 sequence: CASSQGLPGQGMSQPQHF. The CDR3 DNA reads as TGCGCCAGCAGCCAAGGTCTTCCGGGACAGGGGATGAGTCAGCCCCAGCATTTT.

The chain couples TRBV19 to TRBJ1-2; 10 bases are a match to TRBD1. This CDR3 region has 14 residues. V was pared by 4 bases and J by 4 bases, with 3 bases of the junction left unmatched. In germline, CDR1 is LNHDA, CDR2 SQIVND (reference sequence). The DNA for the CDR3 is TGTGCCAGTAGTACGACAGGGGGCGGCTATGGCTACACCTTC. Its translation is CASSTTGGGYGYTF.

The V call is TRBV5-4, the J call TRBJ1-2, with TRBD1 matching over 10 bases. This CDR3 has 14 residues. Germline trimming cut 0 bases from V and 6 bases from J; bases unmatched to any gene: 2. CDR1 and CDR2 from the germline V gene are SGHNT and YYREEE (reference sequence). CDR3 sequence: CASSLETGGHGYTF. In DNA form, the CDR3 reads TGTGCCAGCAGCTTGGAGACAGGGGGCCATGGCTACACCTTC.

The chain employs TRBV28 and TRBJ1-2; 7 bases line up with TRBD1. V lost 8 bases to trimming and J lost 8 bases; unmatched junction nucleotides: 17. CDR3 length: 15 residues. The V gene's germline CDR1 is MDHEN and CDR2 SYDVKM. In DNA form, the CDR3 reads TGTGCCAGCCTGGACCACACGGGACAGCGGCGGGGCTACACCTTC. Its translation is CASLDHTGQRRGYTF.

This chain connects TRBV19 to TRBJ1-6; 9 positions match TRBD1. The CDR3 has 13 amino acids. The germline V gene has CDR1 LNHDA and CDR2 SQIVND (reference sequence). V trimming: 5 bases; J trimming: 8 bases; junction bases outside the gene matches: 1. CDR3 region: CASSDRGYSPLHF. For the CDR3, the DNA is TGTGCCAGTAGTGACAGGGGGTATTCACCCCTCCACTTT.

This chain links TRBV10-3 with TRBJ1-1, with a weak D call TRBD1 (6 bases). Germline V lookup: CDR1 ENHRY, CDR2 SYGVKD. The CDR3 contains 14 residues. Trimming removed 6 bases at V and 2 bases at J, with 13 bases between. CDR3 protein: CAIRTQGINTEAFF. The DNA for the CDR3 is TGTGCCATCAGAACTCAGGGGATAAACACTGAAGCTTTCTTT.

V usage is TRBV30 and J usage is TRBJ2-5; 15 bases fit TRBD2. V was pared by 7 bases and J by 5 bases, with 8 bases of the junction left unmatched. This CDR3 is built from 15 residues. Germline V CDR1 and CDR2: GTSNPN, SVGIG (reference sequence). This CDR3 is CASWTSGGAGETQYF. The DNA for the CDR3 is TGTGCCTCTTGGACTAGCGGGGGGGCCGGGGAGACCCAGTACTTC.

The chain uses TRBV19 and TRBJ1-1; 7 bases agree with TRBD1. The germline CDR1 and CDR2 sequences are LNHDA and SQIVND (reference sequence). V shed 6 bases, J shed 3 bases, and the junction held 4 bases outside the gene matches. The CDR3 totals 13 residues. CDR3 amino acids: CASSRQGDTEAFF. The CDR3 nucleotides are TGTGCCAGTAGCCGACAGGGAGACACTGAAGCTTTCTTT.

This clone was detected only a few times. The chain combines TRBV30 with TRBJ1-2; 7 nucleotides agree with TRBD1. Germline loops: CDR1 GTSNPN, CDR2 SVGIG (reference sequence). The CDR3 extends over 12 amino acids. V was clipped by 3 bases and J by 4 bases; unmatched bases: 2. Here the CDR3 DNA reads TGTGCCTGGAGCCGGGACAGCTATGGCTACACCTTC. It is translated as CAWSRDSYGYTF.